Each of the 13 T cell receptor beta chains below was sequenced from the same sample in a study of cytomegalovirus exposure and HLA in healthy donors. Sequencing used immunoSEQ multiplex PCR; TCRdb keeps in-frame clones, though not all of them. The repertoire holds hundreds of thousands of clones, with roughly 89% as singletons. The sequencing input was PBMCs. The receptors were gathered from a man aged 18 to 30 in good health and CMV-seronegative.

CDR3 loop: CASSVDLIQNYGYTF. In DNA form, the CDR3 reads TGTGCCAGCAGCGTAGACCTCATACAGAACTATGGCTACACCTTC. The rearrangement uses TRBV9 and TRBJ1-2; no clear D gene. CDR1 and CDR2 (germline): SGDLS, YYNGEE. The CDR3 is made up of 15 amino acids. Trimming shortened V by 0 bases and J by 2 bases, and 11 bases separated the two germline ends.

This clone showed up many times. This chain connects TRBV11-3 to TRBJ2-1, with D possibly being TRBD1 (6 bases). The germline V gene has CDR1 SGHNT and CDR2 YENEEA. The CDR3 covers 15 residues. V lost 5 bases and J 8 bases, leaving 19 bases between the germline ends. CDR3 bases: TGTGCCAGCAGCGCAGGGGAACAACACGTGGATGAGCAGTTCTTC. This translates into CASSAGEQHVDEQFF.

The DNA of the CDR3 is TGTGCCAGCAGCCTTCAGGGGGCCTATGGCTACACCTTC. It specifies CASSLQGAYGYTF. This chain uses TRBV6-5 with TRBJ1-2; 8 nucleotides align to TRBD1. Losses at the gene ends were 6 bases for V and 4 bases for J; bases not matched to a gene: 4. Germline CDR1 MNHEY, CDR2 SVGAGI. CDR3 length: 13 amino acids.

This chain links TRBV9 with TRBJ2-7; D is possibly TRBD1 (8 bases). V was clipped by 4 bases and J by 5 bases, with 25 bases between them. The V gene's germline CDR1 is SGDLS and CDR2 YYNGEE. The CDR3 loop spans 17 amino acids. In nucleotides, the CDR3 is TGTGCCAGCAGCTTTCGGGGGGTCCGGACAGGGAGTGACGAGCAGTACTTC. Translating gives CASSFRGVRTGSDEQYF.

This chain connects TRBV6-1 to TRBJ2-2; no reliable D call. Deletions cut 0 bases from V and 3 bases from J, with 8 bases between. Germline CDR1 and CDR2: MNHNS and SASEGT. The CDR3 runs to 15 residues. CDR3 sequence (DNA): TGTGCCAGCAGTGAAGCTCTAATTTACACCGGGGAGCTGTTTTTT. It encodes CASSEALIYTGELFF.

The chain couples TRBV4-3 to TRBJ1-3; D is perhaps TRBD1 (5 bases). Germline V gene data show CDR1 as LGHNA and CDR2 as YSLEER. There are 19 residues in the CDR3. V dropped 4 bases and J dropped 2 bases, with 24 bases sitting between them. CDR3 region: CASSRGTSPGDITGNTIYF. The CDR3 region has the DNA TGCGCCAGCAGCCGCGGCACGAGCCCGGGGGATATTACTGGAAACACCATATATTTT.

V gene TRBV7-9 combines with J gene TRBJ2-2, with TRBD2 as a possible D gene (5 bases). Trimming pared 5 bases from V and 2 bases from J, leaving 12 bases between. The CDR3 runs 15 residues. Per the germline V gene, CDR1 is SEHNR and CDR2 is FQNEAQ (reference sequence). Here the CDR3 DNA reads TGTGCCAGCAGCCGAGGACGGGGAAACACCGGGGAGCTGTTTTTT. Translating gives CASSRGRGNTGELFF.

The chain uses TRBV19 and TRBJ1-5; unclear D gene. Trimming cost V 6 bases and J 3 bases, with 15 bases left between them. The CDR3 runs 15 residues. The germline V gene has CDR1 LNHDA and CDR2 SQIVND (reference sequence). CDR3: CASSPGEVPNQPQHF. The CDR3, as DNA: TGTGCCAGTAGCCCCGGGGAGGTTCCCAATCAGCCCCAGCATTTT.

The chain has TRBV5-1 and TRBJ2-3; 9 bases agree with TRBD1. The germline V gene encodes CDR1 SGHRS and CDR2 YFSETQ. Trimming at V came to 3 bases and at J to 3 bases, leaving 5 bases not matched to a gene. This CDR3 comprises 15 residues. The CDR3 reads CASSSKTGGTDTQYF. Written as DNA, the CDR3 is TGCGCCAGCAGCTCGAAGACAGGGGGAACAGATACGCAGTATTTT.

The chain is built from TRBV7-9 and TRBJ1-4; possible D gene TRBD1, 5 bases. Germline values: CDR1 SEHNR, CDR2 FQNEAQ (reference sequence). The CDR3 is made up of 14 amino acids. Trimming took 5 bases from V and 6 from J, leaving 13 bases between them. CDR3 in amino acids: CASSQTTGDEKLFF. CDR3 nucleotides: TGTGCCAGCAGCCAGACCACGGGGGATGAAAAACTGTTTTTT.

J is TRBJ2-7 and V is TRBV4-1; 10 bases align to TRBD1. CDR3 size: 15 residues. The V and J ends lost 5 bases and 7 bases, in that order; junction bases with no gene match: 11. Germline CDR1 MGHRA, CDR2 YSYEKL. As DNA, the CDR3 is TGCGCCAGCAGCTCACCCGGGACAGGGGTGGGGGAGCAGTACTTC. Residues: CASSSPGTGVGEQYF.

The chain joins TRBV14 to TRBJ2-1; D ambiguous. The CDR3 is 13 amino acids. In germline, CDR1 is SGHDN, CDR2 FVKESK. Trimming shortened V by 4 bases and J by 4 bases, and 8 bases separated the two germline ends. The CDR3 loop reads CASSLLGYNEQFF. The CDR3 region has the DNA TGTGCCAGCAGCCTACTCGGTTACAATGAGCAGTTCTTC.

V is TRBV7-9 and J is TRBJ2-3, with 8 positions matching TRBD2. Germline values: CDR1 SEHNR, CDR2 FQNEAQ (reference sequence). This CDR3 is 18 amino acids long. With V trimmed by 1 base and J by 1 base, 10 bases remained unmatched. CDR3 amino acids: CASSLVWGLGLRTDTQYF. The CDR3 region has the DNA TGTGCCAGCAGCTTAGTTTGGGGACTAGGACTGCGCACAGATACGCAGTATTTT.